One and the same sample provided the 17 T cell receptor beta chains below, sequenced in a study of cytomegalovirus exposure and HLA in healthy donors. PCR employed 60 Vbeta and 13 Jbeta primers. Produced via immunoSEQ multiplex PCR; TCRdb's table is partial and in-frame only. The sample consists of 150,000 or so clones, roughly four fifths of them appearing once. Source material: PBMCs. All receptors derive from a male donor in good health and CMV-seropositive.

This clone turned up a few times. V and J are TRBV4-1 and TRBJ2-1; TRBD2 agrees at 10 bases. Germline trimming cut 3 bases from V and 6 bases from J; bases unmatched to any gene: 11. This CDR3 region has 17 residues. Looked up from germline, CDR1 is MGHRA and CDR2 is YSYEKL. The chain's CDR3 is CASSQGRAGGDPNEQFF. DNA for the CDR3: TGCGCCAGCAGCCAGGGCCGAGCGGGAGGGGACCCCAATGAGCAGTTCTTC.

The CDR3 coding sequence is TGTGCCAGCAGCTCGGGACAGGGGGAAACATACGAGCAGTACTTC. Translation: CASSSGQGETYEQYF. The chain links TRBV7-7 to TRBJ2-7; 11 bases map to TRBD1. V lost 4 bases, J lost 4 bases, and 6 bases stayed unmatched. This CDR3 region has 15 residues. The germline CDR1 and CDR2 sequences are SSHAT and FNYEAQ (reference sequence).

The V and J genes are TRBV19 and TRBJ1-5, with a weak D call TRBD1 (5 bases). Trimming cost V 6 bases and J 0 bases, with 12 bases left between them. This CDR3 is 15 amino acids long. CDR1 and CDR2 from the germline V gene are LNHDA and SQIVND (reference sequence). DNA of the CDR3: TGTGCCAGTAGGTTGGGACTCCTTAGCAATCAGCCCCAGCATTTT. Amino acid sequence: CASRLGLLSNQPQHF.

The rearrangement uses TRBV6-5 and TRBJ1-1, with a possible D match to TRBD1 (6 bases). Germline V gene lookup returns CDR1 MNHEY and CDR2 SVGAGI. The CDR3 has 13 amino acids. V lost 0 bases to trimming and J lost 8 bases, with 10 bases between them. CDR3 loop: CASSYSLGAEAFF. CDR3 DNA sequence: TGTGCCAGCAGTTACTCCCTGGGGGCCGAAGCTTTCTTT.

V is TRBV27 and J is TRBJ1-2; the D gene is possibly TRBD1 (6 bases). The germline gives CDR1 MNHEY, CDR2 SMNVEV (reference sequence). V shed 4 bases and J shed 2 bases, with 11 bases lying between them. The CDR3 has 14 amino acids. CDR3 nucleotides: TGTGCCAGCAGTTCCGCGGGGGCCAACTATGGCTACACCTTC. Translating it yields CASSSAGANYGYTF.

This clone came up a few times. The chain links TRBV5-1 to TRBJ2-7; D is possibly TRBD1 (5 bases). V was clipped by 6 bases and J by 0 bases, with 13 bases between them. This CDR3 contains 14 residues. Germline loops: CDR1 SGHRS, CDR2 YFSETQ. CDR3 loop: CASMEGAGSYEQYF. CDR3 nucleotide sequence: TGCGCCAGCATGGAAGGGGCTGGCTCCTACGAGCAGTACTTC. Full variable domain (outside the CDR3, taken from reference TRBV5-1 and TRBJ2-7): KAGVTQTPRYLIKTRGQQVTLSCSPISGHRSVSWYQQTPGQGLQFLFEYFSETQRNKGNFPGRFSGRQFSNSRSEMNVSTLELGDSALYLCASMEGAGSYEQYFGPGTRLTVT.

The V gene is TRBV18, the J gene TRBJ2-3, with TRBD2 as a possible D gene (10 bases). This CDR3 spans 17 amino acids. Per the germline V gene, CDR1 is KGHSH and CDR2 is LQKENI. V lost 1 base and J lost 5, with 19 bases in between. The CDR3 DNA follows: TGTGCCAGCTCACCACGGGCTAGCGGGGGACAGGGAGATACGCAGTATTTT. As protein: CASSPRASGGQGDTQYF.

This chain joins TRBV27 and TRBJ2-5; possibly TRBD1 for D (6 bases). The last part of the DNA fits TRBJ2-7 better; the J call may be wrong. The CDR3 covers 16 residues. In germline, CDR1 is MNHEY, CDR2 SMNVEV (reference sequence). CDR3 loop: CASSPGDGLSSYEQYF. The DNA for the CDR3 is TGTGCCAGCAGTCCAGGGGACGGGCTTAGCTCCTACGAGCAGTACTTC.

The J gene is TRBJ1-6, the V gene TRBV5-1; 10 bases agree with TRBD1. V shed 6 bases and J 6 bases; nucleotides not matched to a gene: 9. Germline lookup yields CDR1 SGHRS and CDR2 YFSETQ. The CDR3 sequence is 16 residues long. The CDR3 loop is CASTPSGDRGNSPLHF. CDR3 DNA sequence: TGCGCCAGCACCCCTTCGGGGGACAGGGGTAATTCACCCCTCCACTTT.

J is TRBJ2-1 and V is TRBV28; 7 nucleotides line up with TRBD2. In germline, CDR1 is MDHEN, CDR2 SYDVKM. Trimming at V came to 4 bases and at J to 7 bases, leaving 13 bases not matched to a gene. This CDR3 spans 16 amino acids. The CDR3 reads CASSSFGRAVVNEQFF. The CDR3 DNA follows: TGTGCCAGCAGTTCGTTTGGGAGGGCCGTCGTAAATGAGCAGTTCTTC.

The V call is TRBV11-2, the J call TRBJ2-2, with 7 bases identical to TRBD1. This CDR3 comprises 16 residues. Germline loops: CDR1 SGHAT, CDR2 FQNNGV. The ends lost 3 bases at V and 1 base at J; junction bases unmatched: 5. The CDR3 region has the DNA TGTGCCAGCAGCTTCCTTGGGACAGTGAACACCGGGGAGCTGTTTTTT. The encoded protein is CASSFLGTVNTGELFF.

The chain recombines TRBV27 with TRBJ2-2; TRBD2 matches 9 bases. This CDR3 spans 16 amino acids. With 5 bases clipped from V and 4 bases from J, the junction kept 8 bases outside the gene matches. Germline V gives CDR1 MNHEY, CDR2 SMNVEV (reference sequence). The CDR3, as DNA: TGTGCCAGCAGTCGTAGCGGGAGCTTAGGCACCGGGGAGCTGTTTTTT. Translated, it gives CASSRSGSLGTGELFF.

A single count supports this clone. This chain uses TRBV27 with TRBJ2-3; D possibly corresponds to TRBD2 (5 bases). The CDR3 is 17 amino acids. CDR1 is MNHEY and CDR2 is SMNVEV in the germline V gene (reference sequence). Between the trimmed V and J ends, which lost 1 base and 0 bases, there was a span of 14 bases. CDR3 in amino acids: CASSLWASRPSTDTQYF. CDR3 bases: TGTGCCAGCAGTTTATGGGCTAGCCGTCCTAGCACAGATACGCAGTATTTT.

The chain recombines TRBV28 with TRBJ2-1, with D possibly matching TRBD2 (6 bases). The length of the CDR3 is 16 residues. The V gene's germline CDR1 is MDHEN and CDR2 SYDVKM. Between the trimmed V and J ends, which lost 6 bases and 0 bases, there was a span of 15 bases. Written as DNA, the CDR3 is TGTGCCAGCAGACTCAGTAGCGGAAGCTCCTACAATGAGCAGTTCTTC. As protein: CASRLSSGSSYNEQFF.

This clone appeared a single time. In nucleotides, the CDR3 is TGTGCCAGCAATTGGGCCTTGAAGAACACTGAAGCTTTCTTT. Translating it yields CASNWALKNTEAFF. The chain recombines TRBV6-1 with TRBJ1-1; no clear D gene. Germline V gene data show CDR1 as MNHNS and CDR2 as SASEGT. This CDR3 region has 14 residues. V was clipped by 7 bases and J by 1 base, with 13 bases between them.

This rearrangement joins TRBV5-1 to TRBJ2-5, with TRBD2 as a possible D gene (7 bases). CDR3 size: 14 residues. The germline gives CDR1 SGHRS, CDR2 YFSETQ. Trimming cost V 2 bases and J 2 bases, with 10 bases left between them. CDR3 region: CASSFGGLQETQYF. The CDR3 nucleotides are TGCGCCAGCAGCTTCGGGGGGCTACAAGAGACCCAGTACTTC.

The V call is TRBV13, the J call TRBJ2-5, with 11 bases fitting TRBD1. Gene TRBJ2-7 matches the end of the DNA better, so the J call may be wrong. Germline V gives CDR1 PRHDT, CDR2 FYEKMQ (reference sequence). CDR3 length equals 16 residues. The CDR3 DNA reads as TGTGCCAGCAGCTTAGGAGGGACAGGGGGTAGGTACGAGCAGTACTTC. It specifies CASSLGGTGGRYEQYF.